These T cell receptor beta chains were read from a single sample in a study of shared clonotypes between healthy human individuals. The protocol was immunoSEQ multiplex PCR, while the TCRdb copy is restricted to in-frame clones and leaves out a portion. The sample carries almost 750,000 clones, around 77% recorded once. Sequencing was carried out using memory CD4+ T cells sorted from blood. The source of these receptors is a woman between 25 and 40 years old in good health. CDR3s include the opening cysteine and the closing phenylalanine or tryptophan. Where a row states a size, it is once, few, many or the class of an expanded clone; other rows omit it.

V | size | CDR3
TRBV5-1 | - | CASSTTSGINEQYF
TRBV6-1 | few | CASSEWAVNQPQHF
TRBV27 | - | CASSYYSGANVLTF
TRBV28 | - | CASKTGFRNEQYF
TRBV28 | - | CASTLTLRTGRQPQHF
TRBV30 | - | CAWSVVGSSYTQYF
TRBV28 | - | CASSLRAGYRNTIYF
TRBV19 | - | CASSITGPPYEQYF
TRBV28 | - | CASRAHQGGSPQHF
TRBV4-1 | - | CASSQGRAGRVGTEAFF
TRBV18 | - | CASSPPLSLQDNEQFF
TRBV19 | - | CASSRSGAGWARAFF
TRBV27 | - | CANRGQGQHEQYF
TRBV10-3 | - | CAISTDLNQPQHF
TRBV6-4 | - | CASSESAENTEAFF
TRBV7-2 | - | CASSLGEGQFAGYTF
TRBV7-7 | - | CASSLRPGLYNEQFF
TRBV2 | - | CASSEFGQGYQPQHF
TRBV10-3 | - | CAIHPGLAGVTGELFF
TRBV5-1 | - | CASSNDRGTEAFF
TRBV5-1 | - | CASSLGGGTGVTGANVLTF
TRBV11-2 | - | CASSRGQGGAEQFF
TRBV11-2 | few | CASSTSKETQYF
TRBV10-3 | - | CAISEPGGGDTQYF
TRBV18 | - | CASSPGGTMNTEAFF
TRBV6-5 | - | CASSPRGGYQLQHF
TRBV20-1 | - | CRPGLNEQFF
TRBV4-1 | - | CASSQDLMALMGTQYF
TRBV20-1 | - | CSASGDNEQFF
TRBV5-1 | - | CASSSRDPRTQYF
TRBV7-9 | - | CASSSQGLAEEQFF
TRBV18 | few | CASSQGTGISYEQYF
TRBV25-1 | few | CASSEGEGTDGSYEQYF
TRBV5-1 | once | CASSGGTADLYEQYF
TRBV5-1 | once | CASSLGPLAGVGDTQYF
TRBV7-2 | few | CASSFVGQGGNYGYTF
TRBV27 | many | CASSLYSGRRTDTQYF
TRBV11-2 | - | CASRYRDRGPYTEAFF
TRBV28 | few | CASSSGSQNQPQHF
TRBV28 | - | CASSLFGDRRPTGELFF
TRBV30 | many | CAWRNSGYGYTF
TRBV2 | - | CASRHAQPTYNEQFF
TRBV2 | - | CATTQTVSGSLVGELFF
TRBV27 | - | CASSQRTGNPEAFF
TRBV4-1 | - | CASSQGREVMGYGYTF
TRBV19 | - | CASTRFSSYNEQFF
TRBV7-3 | many | CASSSSGGYGYTF
TRBV7-3 | - | CASSLGLAGLRETQYF
TRBV18 | - | CASSPPTSGTYEQYF
TRBV6-4 | many | CASSVSGQGLEQFF
TRBV21-1 | - | CASSKAQGTDTQYF
TRBV19 | - | CASSIGGRGPNTEAFF
TRBV5-8 | few | CASSPRLAGSYNEQFF
TRBV11-3 | - | CASSSTVHSEAFF
TRBV2 | many | CASRVQRDQPQHF
TRBV6-5 | - | CASSYSPQSGQPQHF
TRBV28 | - | CASSSGTLGNSPLHF